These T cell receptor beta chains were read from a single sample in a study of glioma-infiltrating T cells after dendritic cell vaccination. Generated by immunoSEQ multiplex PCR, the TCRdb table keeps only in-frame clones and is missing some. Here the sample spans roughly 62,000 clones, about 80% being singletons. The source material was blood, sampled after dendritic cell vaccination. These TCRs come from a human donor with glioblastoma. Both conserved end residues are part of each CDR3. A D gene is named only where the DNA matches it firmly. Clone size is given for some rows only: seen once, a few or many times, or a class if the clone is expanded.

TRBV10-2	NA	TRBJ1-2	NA	TGCGCCAGCAGTCCAGGGAACTATGGCTACACCTTC	CASSPGNYGYTF
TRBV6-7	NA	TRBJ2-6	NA	TGTGCCAGCACCCTATTCCGGGGGACTGGGGCCAACGTCCTGACTTTC	CASTLFRGTGANVLTF
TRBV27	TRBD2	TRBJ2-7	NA	TGTGCCAGCAGTTTAGGGACTAGCGTGTACGAGCAGTACTTC	CASSLGTSVYEQYF
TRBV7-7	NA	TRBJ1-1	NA	TGTGCTAGCAGCTTAACAGGGCGGACTGAAGCTTTCTTT	CASSLTGRTEAFF
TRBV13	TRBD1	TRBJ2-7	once	TGTGCCAGCAGCTTAGATGGGACAGGGGACTACGAGCAGTACTTC	CASSLDGTGDYEQYF
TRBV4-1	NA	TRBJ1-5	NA	TGCGCCAGCAGCCAAGTGCGGGGGTCTCAGCAGCCCCAGCATTTT	CASSQVRGSQQPQHF
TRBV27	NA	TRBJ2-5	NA	TGTGCCAGCAGTTTAGCAGGCAGGGGGGAAGAGACCCAGTACTTC	CASSLAGRGEETQYF
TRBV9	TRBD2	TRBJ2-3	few	TGTGCCAGCAGCTTCGCGGGGGGGGCGGCGGCCGCAGATACGCAGTATTTT	CASSFAGGAAAADTQYF
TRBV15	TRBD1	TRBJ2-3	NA	TGTGCCAGCACCCGGGACAGGGTAAGCACAGATACGCAGTATTTT	CASTRDRVSTDTQYF
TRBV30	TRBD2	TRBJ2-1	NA	TGTGCCTGGAGCCCCCCTAGCGGGGGGGCTTATGAGCAGTTCTTC	CAWSPPSGGAYEQFF
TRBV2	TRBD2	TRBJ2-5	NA	TGTGCCAGCAGTGAAGGGGCGGGGGGGCTAGAGACCCAGTACTTC	CASSEGAGGLETQYF
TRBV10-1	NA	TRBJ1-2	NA	TGCGCCAGCAGGACTAGGACAAACTATGGCTACACCTTC	CASRTRTNYGYTF
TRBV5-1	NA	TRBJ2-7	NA	TGCGCCAGCAGCTCAAACAGGGAAGTCTACGAGCAGTACTTC	CASSSNREVYEQYF
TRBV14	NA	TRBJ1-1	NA	TGTGCCAGCAGCCAAGCGTTTCCAGGGAACACTGAAGCTTTCTTT	CASSQAFPGNTEAFF
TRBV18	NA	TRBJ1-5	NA	TGTGCCAGCTCACCGGTGGTCATCCGGGGGCAGCCCCAGCATTTT	CASSPVVIRGQPQHF
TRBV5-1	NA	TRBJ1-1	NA	TGCGCCAGCAGCCCCGGGGAGGGGGGCACTGAAGCTTTCTTT	CASSPGEGGTEAFF
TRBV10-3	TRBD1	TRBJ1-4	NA	TGTGCCATCAGTCCGGGACAGGTTGCAACTAATGAAAAACTGTTTTTT	CAISPGQVATNEKLFF
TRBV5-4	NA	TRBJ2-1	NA	TGTGCCAGCAGCTACCCTGCGGGGGCGACCAATGAGCAGTTCTTC	CASSYPAGATNEQFF
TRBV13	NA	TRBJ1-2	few	TGTGCCAGCAGCTTAATCGCACCGCTAACCCTCGATGGCTACACCTTC	CASSLIAPLTLDGYTF
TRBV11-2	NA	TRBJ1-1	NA	TGTGCCAGCAGCCGTAACATTCGGGACACTACTGAAGCTTTCTTT	CASSRNIRDTTEAFF
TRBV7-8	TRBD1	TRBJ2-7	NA	TGTGCCAGCAGCCCGACAGGGTCCTACGAGCAGTACTTC	CASSPTGSYEQYF
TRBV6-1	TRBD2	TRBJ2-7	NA	TGTGCCGGAAGCGGGGGGGGTTCTTACGAGCAGTACTTC	CAGSGGGSYEQYF
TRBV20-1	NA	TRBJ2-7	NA	TGCAGTGCTAGTGGGCGCTACGAGCAGTACTTC	CSASGRYEQYF
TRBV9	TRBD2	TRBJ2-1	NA	TGTGCCAGCAGCCGGGGGGGGATCTCCTACAATGAGCAGTTCTTC	CASSRGGISYNEQFF
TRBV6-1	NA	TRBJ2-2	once	TGTGCCAGCAGTGTGGACAGACGAGACACCGGGGAGCTGTTTTTT	CASSVDRRDTGELFF
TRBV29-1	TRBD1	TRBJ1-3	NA	TGCAGCGTTGGGGAAACAGGGGCCTCTGGAAACACCATATATTTT	CSVGETGASGNTIYF
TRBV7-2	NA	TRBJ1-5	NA	TGTGCCAGCAGCTTAGATTCGCCGGGTCAGCCCCAGCATTTT	CASSLDSPGQPQHF
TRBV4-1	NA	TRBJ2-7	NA	TGCGCCAGCAGCCCCCAGAGTGGCCTCGAGGAGTACTTC	CASSPQSGLEEYF
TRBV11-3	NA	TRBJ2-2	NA	TGTGCCAGCAGCTACCGATCAGGGGACACCGGGGAGCTGTTTTTT	CASSYRSGDTGELFF
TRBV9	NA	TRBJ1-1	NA	TGTGCCAGCAGGGCCCTGGTCGAGGGAGCTTTCTTT	CASRALVEGAFF
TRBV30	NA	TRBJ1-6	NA	TGTGCCTGGAGGACAGCACCCGTATTTAATTCACCCCTCCACTTT	CAWRTAPVFNSPLHF
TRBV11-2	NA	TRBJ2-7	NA	TGTGCCAGCAGCTTAGATCGGACAGCCTGGCGAGAATCCTTCGCCTACGAGCAGTACTTC	CASSLDRTAWRESFAYEQYF
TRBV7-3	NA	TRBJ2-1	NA	TGTGCCAGCAGCTTAACGCGGGATCATGAGCAGTTCTTC	CASSLTRDHEQFF
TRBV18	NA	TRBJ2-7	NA	TGTGCCAGCTCCCACAGGCTTTCCTACGAGCAGTACTTC	CASSHRLSYEQYF